This T cell receptor (beta chain) was profiled in a study of spatial heterogeneity in lung cancer. MiXCR was run by TCRdb on the 5' RACE reads, yielding one entry per CDR3 protein. The sample lists a few hundred distinct CDR3 sequences; roughly 25% were seen once. The germline CDR1 and CDR2 sequences are SGHNT and YYREEE (reference sequence). The V end lost 1 base, the J end lost 5 bases, and 10 bases lay between the germline ends. The CDR3 runs to 15 residues. This clonotype was recorded a few times. The library was designed around alpha chains, so this beta chain is a stray read whose abundance carries little weight. Time point denoted: sample taken at primary tumor resection. The donors comprised 60 to 80 untreated early-stage non-small cell lung cancer patients. Unsorted tumor, nontumor lung tissue or cryopreserved PBMC supplied the whole RNA.

The TCR was taken from a male donor with early-stage non-small cell lung cancer. The chain combines TRBV5-4 with TRBJ2-6; TRBD1 might be the D (7 bases). Sequencing was performed on normal lung tissue next to the tumor, taken at surgery. CDR3 in amino acids: CASSLPGGWANVLTF. CDR3 nucleotide sequence: TGTGCCAGCAGCTTGCCAGGGGGGTGGGCCAACGTCCTGACTTTC. Full variable domain (missing parts from reference TRBV5-4 and TRBJ2-6): ETGVTQSPTHLIKTRGQQVTLRCSSQSGHNTVSWYQQALGQGPQFIFQYYREEENGRGNFPPRFSGLQFPNYSSELNVNALELDDSALYLCASSLPGGWANVLTFGAGSRLTVL.